The rows below give T cell receptor beta chains drawn from one sample of a study of T cells after yellow fever vaccination. TCRdb passed the 5' RACE reads through MiXCR, listing each CDR3 protein once. The repertoire holds some 420,000 distinct CDR3 sequences, with about 19% as singletons. Source: PBMCs, taken before the yellow fever booster vaccination. These receptors came from a man between 18 and 35 years old who received the YFV17D yellow fever vaccine. CDR3s include the opening cysteine and the closing phenylalanine or tryptophan. A D gene is named only where the DNA matches it firmly. Clone size is shown for a subset of rows, as once, few, many or a class of expanded clone.

TRBV6-5,-,-,TRBJ2-7,TGTGCCAGCAGCCTCAGCGGGCCCTGGAATTACGAGCAGTACTTC,CASSLSGPWNYEQYF
TRBV5-1,-,-,TRBJ1-1,TGCGCCAGCAGCGCAGGGTCAAACACTGAAGCTTTCTTT,CASSAGSNTEAFF
TRBV7-2,-,TRBD2,TRBJ2-5,TGTGCCAGCAGCCCCCCCAGCGGGGGGGCTCCCGGAGAGACCCAGTACTTC,CASSPPSGGAPGETQYF
TRBV21-1,few,-,TRBJ2-7,TGTGCCAGCAGCAAAGAGGGTCGTTCCCGGGATATTAAGCCCCACGAGCAGTACTTC,CASSKEGRSRDIKPHEQYF
TRBV7-2,many,-,TRBJ1-6,TGTGCCAGCAGCTTAGGCTCCGGGACTACTTCACCCCTCCACTTT,CASSLGSGTTSPLHF
TRBV20-1,-,-,TRBJ1-3,TGCAGTGCTAGGACCGGCTCTGGAAACACCATATATTTT,CSARTGSGNTIYF
TRBV16,-,TRBD2,TRBJ2-7,TGTGCCAGCAGCCGGGACTATGGCCCCTACGAGCAGTACTTC,CASSRDYGPYEQYF
TRBV7-6,-,TRBD2,TRBJ2-7,TGTGCCAGCAGCCTACTAGCGGGGGCCTTGTACGAGCAGTACTTC,CASSLLAGALYEQYF
TRBV9,-,-,TRBJ2-7,TGTGCCAGCAGCGGCCGGGACGGTACCTACGAGCAGTACTTC,CASSGRDGTYEQYF
TRBV7-9,many,TRBD2,TRBJ2-1,TGTGCCAGCAGCTTAAGGCGGGGGGACAACAATGAGCAGTTCTTC,CASSLRRGDNNEQFF
TRBV7-3,few,TRBD1,TRBJ2-5,TGTGCCAGCAGCTTCTGGACAGGGCGCGCCGACGAGACCCAGTACTTC,CASSFWTGRADETQYF
TRBV18,-,-,TRBJ2-1,TGTGCCAGCTCACCAAGTGCGGAGAGCTCCTACAATGAGCAGTTCTTC,CASSPSAESSYNEQFF
TRBV5-1,-,-,TRBJ2-5,TGCGCCAGCGGCCAGTCCCAAGAGACCCAGTACTTC,CASGQSQETQYF
TRBV19,-,-,TRBJ2-2,TGTGCCAGTACAGGGCTATCTGGCGGGGAGCTGTTTTTT,CASTGLSGGELFF
TRBV27,-,-,TRBJ2-1,TGTGCCAGCAGTTTAGGGTCAGTGCGGTACAATGAGCAGTTCTTC,CASSLGSVRYNEQFF
TRBV7-2,-,TRBD2,TRBJ2-4,TGTGCCAGCAGCTCTGGGACTAGCGCAGCTATTCAGTACTTC,CASSSGTSAAIQYF
TRBV27,-,-,TRBJ2-1,TGTGCCAGCAGACCTCTGTTCATTAGCAACAGTGGCAATGAGCAGTTCTTC,CASRPLFISNSGNEQFF
TRBV7-9,many,-,TRBJ1-5,TGTGCCAGCTCTGTCGGCGATCAGCCCCAGCATTTT,CASSVGDQPQHF
TRBV6-2/TRBV6-3,-,-,TRBJ1-2,TGTGCCAGCAGATCGGACGGGTTTGACGGCTACACCTTC,CASRSDGFDGYTF
TRBV20-1,-,TRBD1,TRBJ1-3,TGCAGTGCTAGGGACCCCCGGGACAGGGGTCTCTCTGGAAACACCATATATTTT,CSARDPRDRGLSGNTIYF
TRBV5-1,-,TRBD2,TRBJ2-1,TGCGCCAGCAGCCGGCAGGGACTAGCGGGGGCCCAAATTTACAATGAGCAGTTCTTC,CASSRQGLAGAQIYNEQFF
TRBV6-5,-,-,TRBJ2-3,TGTGCCAGCAGTTACGGGTCGGGGACAGATACGCAGTATTTT,CASSYGSGTDTQYF
TRBV6-5,-,TRBD2,TRBJ2-1,TGTGCCAGCAGTTACTTTAGCACTAGCGACGCTCCTGAGCAGTTCTTC,CASSYFSTSDAPEQFF
TRBV7-2,-,-,TRBJ2-3,TGTGCCAGCAGCCCTTCGGGGCTGCCAGATAGCACAGATACGCAGTATTTT,CASSPSGLPDSTDTQYF
TRBV7-2,-,-,TRBJ2-7,TGTGCCAGCAGTTTTAGGCCTGAGGAGCAGTACTTC,CASSFRPEEQYF
TRBV29-1,many,-,TRBJ2-1,TGCAGCGTTGATATGGGGGCCCTGACTGATGAGCAGTTCTTC,CSVDMGALTDEQFF
TRBV29-1,-,TRBD2,TRBJ2-7,TGCAGCGTTGTAGGACTAGCGGGCGACTACTACGAGCAGTACTTC,CSVVGLAGDYYEQYF
TRBV4-3,-,-,TRBJ2-4,TGCGCCAGCAGCCAAGACGGACAAGACAAAAACATTCAGTACTTC,CASSQDGQDKNIQYF
TRBV7-9,few,-,TRBJ2-1,TGTGCCAGCGTCGTCGGCATTGAAGGTGAGCAGTTCTTC,CASVVGIEGEQFF
TRBV5-5,few,TRBD2,TRBJ2-5,TGTGCCAGCAGCTTGACTAGCGGGGGAGCCCAAGAGACCCAGTACTTC,CASSLTSGGAQETQYF
TRBV6-6,few,-,TRBJ1-1,TGTGCCAGCTCATCATGGAACACTGAAGCTTTCTTT,CASSSWNTEAFF
TRBV5-1,few,-,TRBJ1-4,TGCGCCAGCAGCTTTGCAGCTTCGGCTAATGAAAAACTGTTTTTT,CASSFAASANEKLFF
TRBV7-2,few,-,TRBJ1-1,TGTGCCAGCAGTTTTACGCCGGGGGCGGCTGAAGCTTTCTTT,CASSFTPGAAEAFF
TRBV6-2/TRBV6-3,-,-,TRBJ1-1,TGTGCCAGCAGTTACGGTCTGAGCACTGAAGCTTTCTTT,CASSYGLSTEAFF
TRBV12-3/TRBV12-4,many,TRBD2,TRBJ2-1,TGTGCCAGCAGTTTTAGGCTAGCGGGGGGTCACTCCTACAATGAGCAGTTCTTC,CASSFRLAGGHSYNEQFF
TRBV4-2,few,-,TRBJ2-3,TGTGCCAGCAGCCAAGATCGTGAGCTGAGGGCAGATACGCAGTATTTT,CASSQDRELRADTQYF
TRBV6-5,few,TRBD2,TRBJ2-3,TGTGCCAGCAGTCCAGGGACTAGCGGGGGAAAGGAGCAGTATTTT,CASSPGTSGGKEQYF
TRBV28,few,TRBD1,TRBJ2-1,TGTGCCAGCAGCGCAGGGGGCGGCTCCTACAATGAGCAGTTCTTC,CASSAGGGSYNEQFF
TRBV5-1,-,TRBD1,TRBJ2-5,TGCGCCAGCAGCGGACAGGGGGATGGGACCCAGTACTTC,CASSGQGDGTQYF
TRBV7-2,many,-,TRBJ2-7,TGTGCCAGCAGCTCCAGGCAGGGGTCCTACGAGCAGTACTTC,CASSSRQGSYEQYF
TRBV10-2,few,-,TRBJ2-7,TGCGCCAGCATATCACCCGCTTACGAGCAGTACTTC,CASISPAYEQYF
TRBV7-2,few,-,TRBJ1-1,TGTGCCAGCAGCCTCCTCGGGGGACGCACTGAAGCTTTCTTT,CASSLLGGRTEAFF
TRBV7-2,few,TRBD1,TRBJ2-1,TGTGCCAGCAGCCCACGACAGGGGTTGCCATATGATGAGCAGTTCTTC,CASSPRQGLPYDEQFF
TRBV16,-,-,TRBJ1-1,TGTGCCAGCAGCCGAGGTAGAGGGGGCACTGAAGCTTTCTTT,CASSRGRGGTEAFF
TRBV7-6,-,TRBD1,TRBJ1-5,TGTGCCAGCAGCTTAGTAGGGGGCGACAATCAGCCCCAGCATTTT,CASSLVGGDNQPQHF
TRBV20-1,-,TRBD1,TRBJ2-1,TGCAGTGCCATACGGCGGCAGGGGGCCTACAATGAGCAGTTCTTC,CSAIRRQGAYNEQFF
TRBV20-1,few,-,TRBJ2-2,TGCAGTGCCCGACCCGGGGGCAGGAACACCGGGGAGCTGTTTTTT,CSARPGGRNTGELFF
TRBV20-1,few,TRBD2,TRBJ2-1,TGCAGTGCTCCGGGACTAGGAGGGCGCAATGAGCAGTTCTTC,CSAPGLGGRNEQFF
TRBV12-5,-,TRBD1,TRBJ1-5,TGTGCTAGTGGCCGGACAGGAGGTCAGCCCCAGCATTTT,CASGRTGGQPQHF
TRBV6-5,few,-,TRBJ1-5,TGTGCCAGCAGTTACCGGGATCAAAGGGACATTTTGCATCAGCCCCAGCATTTT,CASSYRDQRDILHQPQHF
TRBV27,few,TRBD1,TRBJ1-1,TGTGCCAGCAGCCCTGGGGGACAGTTTGAAGCTTTCTTT,CASSPGGQFEAFF
TRBV18,few,TRBD1,TRBJ1-1,TGTGCCAGCTCACCACCGGGACAGCGTTACGACATGAACACTGAAGCTTTCTTT,CASSPPGQRYDMNTEAFF
TRBV6-2/TRBV6-3,few,-,TRBJ2-7,TGTGCCAGCGGTCCGGTCAGTCTGGACGAGCAGTACTTC,CASGPVSLDEQYF
TRBV10-3,few,TRBD2,TRBJ2-3,TGTGCCATCAGTGATTTCGAGCGGGGGGGCCTCAAAGATACGCAGTATTTT,CAISDFERGGLKDTQYF
TRBV7-2,many,-,TRBJ2-1,TGTGCCAGCCGGGGGAGCTCCTACAATGAGCAGTTCTTC,CASRGSSYNEQFF
TRBV27,-,-,TRBJ1-2,TGTGCCAGCAGTTTTTCCCAGAAACCCAACTATGGCTACACCTTC,CASSFSQKPNYGYTF
TRBV12-3/TRBV12-4,few,-,TRBJ1-4,TGTGCCAGCAGTTTGGGAGAAACTAATGAAAAACTGTTTTTT,CASSLGETNEKLFF
TRBV10-3,-,-,TRBJ2-1,TGTGCCATCAGTGAGCCACAGGGTCTTTCCTACAATGAGCAGTTCTTC,CAISEPQGLSYNEQFF
TRBV18,few,TRBD1,TRBJ2-7,TGTGCCAGCTCCCGCGGGACAGGGAACAACTACGAGCAGTACTTC,CASSRGTGNNYEQYF
TRBV24-1,few,-,TRBJ2-1,TGTGCCACCAGTGATTTAGTAGGCAATGAGCAGTTCTTC,CATSDLVGNEQFF